This entry lists 9 T cell receptor beta chains sequenced from one sample in a study of memory CD4+ T cells and cytomegalovirus serostatus. Single viable CD3+CD4+CD8-CD45RO+ cells were sorted as the memory CD4+ T cells. The repertoire was sequenced with immunoSEQ multiplex PCR; TCRdb's copy has only in-frame clones and lacks some. The sample yields some 54,000 clones, about 80% seen once. The specimen sequenced was memory CD4+ T cells from blood. These receptors all come from an adult in good health and CMV-seropositive.

This chain joins TRBV14 and TRBJ2-7; possible D gene TRBD2, 6 bases. The CDR3 is 13 residues long. The V end was cut by 1 base, the J end by 6 bases, with 10 bases between. CDR1 and CDR2 from the germline V gene are SGHDN and FVKESK. The CDR3 nucleotides are TGTGCCAGCAGCCAAGTGCCGGAGGGCGAGCAGTACTTC. It is translated as CASSQVPEGEQYF.

The chain couples TRBV19 to TRBJ1-5, with D possibly matching TRBD1 (5 bases). Germline CDR1 is LNHDA and CDR2 is SQIVND (reference sequence). V lost 3 bases and J lost 5, with 14 bases in between. This CDR3 has 15 residues. Here the CDR3 reads CASSIFRATDQPQHF. The CDR3 nucleotides read TGTGCCAGTAGTATCTTCAGGGCGACGGATCAGCCCCAGCATTTT.

This clone was detected only a few times. This chain joins TRBV2 and TRBJ2-1, with TRBD1 identical over 7 bases. The germline V gene has CDR1 SNHLY and CDR2 FYNNEI. Trimming at V came to 4 bases and at J to 0 bases, leaving 6 bases not matched to a gene. CDR3 length equals 16 residues. CDR3 amino acids: CASSAQRDSSYNEQFF. The CDR3 nucleotides read TGTGCCAGCAGTGCCCAGAGGGACAGCTCCTACAATGAGCAGTTCTTC.

Judged by abundance, this clone is medium-sized. This rearrangement joins TRBV30 to TRBJ2-7; 9 bases are shared with TRBD1. V trimming: 1 base; J trimming: 11 bases; junction bases outside the gene matches: 9. The V gene's germline CDR1 is GTSNPN and CDR2 SVGIG (reference sequence). The length of the CDR3 is 13 residues. The CDR3 loop is CAWSGGQGLLEYF. As DNA, the CDR3 is TGTGCCTGGAGTGGGGGACAGGGCCTTTTGGAGTACTTC.

This sequence joins TRBV6-1 and TRBJ2-7, with 7 bases matching TRBD2. With V trimmed by 5 bases and J by 5 bases, 12 bases remained unmatched. Germline CDR1 MNHNS, CDR2 SASEGT. This CDR3 is 15 amino acids long. The CDR3 DNA reads as TGTGCCAGCAGTAAAAGGGTACTAGCGTACGACGAGCAGTACTTC. Translated, it gives CASSKRVLAYDEQYF.

This chain links TRBV7-8 with TRBJ2-7; D possibly corresponds to TRBD1 (6 bases). V lost 1 base and J 11 bases, leaving 12 bases between the germline ends. The CDR3 totals 12 residues. The germline V gene encodes CDR1 SGHVS and CDR2 FQNEAQ. CDR3 amino acids: CASSLDIQGEYF. CDR3 nucleotide sequence: TGTGCCAGCAGCTTAGATATACAGGGAGAGTACTTC.

The genes are TRBV28 and TRBJ2-5, with D unresolved. Trimming cost V 2 bases and J 1 base, with 11 bases left between them. Per germline, CDR1 MDHEN and CDR2 SYDVKM. The length of the CDR3 is 15 residues. This chain's CDR3 is CASSLPRLAQETQYF. DNA for the CDR3: TGTGCCAGCAGTTTACCCAGGCTCGCCCAAGAGACCCAGTACTTC. Looking up the rest from reference TRBV28 and TRBJ2-5 gives the full variable domain: DVKVTQSSRYLVKRTGEKVFLECVQDMDHENMFWYRQDPGLGLRLIYFSYDVKMKEKGDIPEGYSVSREKKERFSLILESASTNQTSMYLCASSLPRLAQETQYFGPGTRLLVL.

The chain combines TRBV6-6 with TRBJ1-2; no clear D. V shed 0 bases and J shed 8 bases, with 10 bases lying between them. The germline CDR1 and CDR2 sequences are MNHNY and SVGAGI (reference sequence). CDR3 size: 13 residues. The CDR3 here is CASSYSSGNGYTF. In DNA, the CDR3 is TGTGCCAGCAGTTACTCGTCGGGAAACGGCTACACCTTC.

The V call is TRBV19, the J call TRBJ2-2, with 8 bases lining up with TRBD2. CDR1 is LNHDA, CDR2 SQIVND, per germline (reference sequence). The CDR3 length is 16 residues. Germline trimming cut 5 bases from V and 4 bases from J; bases unmatched to any gene: 9. In DNA form, the CDR3 reads TGTGCCAGTAGTCCGATAGCGGGGCTTAGCACCGGGGAGCTGTTTTTT. Translation: CASSPIAGLSTGELFF.